The sequence of this T cell receptor (beta chain) was determined in a study of cytomegalovirus exposure and HLA in healthy donors. Study outcomes and limitations: In a later analysis, at a false discovery rate of 0.05, under 20,000 TCR beta sequences were associated with HLA alleles. Cytomegalovirus association was listed for 164 TCR beta chains. The productive fraction for most TCR beta V segments was about 87% or about 30% in an earlier analysis. Most CMV-associated TCR beta chains appeared HLA-restricted in a later analysis.

This clone has more than one count but fewer than ten. What it recognizes is unknown. Primers: 60 Vbeta forward and 13 Jbeta reverse. TCRdb keeps only in-frame clones here, not all; method: immunoSEQ multiplex PCR. The top ten hold 0.9% to 1.1% of the sample, which has approximately 240,000 clones, around 88% seen once. The V and J ends lost 4 bases and 1 base, in that order; junction bases with no gene match: 9. This CDR3 has 16 residues. Germline loops: CDR1 SGDLS, CDR2 YYNGEE. Sample: PBMCs. The rearrangement links TRBV9 to TRBJ1-1; TRBD1 matches 8 bases. The TCR comes from a woman under 30 in good health and CMV-seronegative. The CDR3 region has the DNA TGTGCCAGCAGCCCCCGGACAGGGAGTACGAACACTGAAGCTTTCTTT. Protein: CASSPRTGSTNTEAFF. The variable domain in full, completed from reference TRBV9 and TRBJ1-1, reads DSGVTQTPKHLITATGQRVTLRCSPRSGDLSVYWYQQSLDQGLQFLIQYYNGEERAKGNILERFSAQQFPDLHSELNLSSLELGDSALYFCASSPRTGSTNTEAFFGQGTRLTVV.